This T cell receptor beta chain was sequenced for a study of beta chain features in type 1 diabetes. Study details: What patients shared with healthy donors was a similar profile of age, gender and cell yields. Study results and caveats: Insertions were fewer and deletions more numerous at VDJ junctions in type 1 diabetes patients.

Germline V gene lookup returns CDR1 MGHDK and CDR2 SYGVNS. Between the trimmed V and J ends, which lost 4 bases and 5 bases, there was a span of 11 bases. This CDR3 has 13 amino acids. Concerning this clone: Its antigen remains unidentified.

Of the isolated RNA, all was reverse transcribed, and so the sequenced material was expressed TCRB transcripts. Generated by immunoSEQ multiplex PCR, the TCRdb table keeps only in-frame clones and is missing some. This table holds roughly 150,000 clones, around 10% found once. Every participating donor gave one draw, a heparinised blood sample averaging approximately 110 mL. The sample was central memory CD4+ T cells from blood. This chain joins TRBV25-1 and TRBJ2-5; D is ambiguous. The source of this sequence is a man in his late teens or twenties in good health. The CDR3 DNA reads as TGTGCCAGCAGTGGGGTCTCGGTGGAGACCCAGTACTTC. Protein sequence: CASSGVSVETQYF. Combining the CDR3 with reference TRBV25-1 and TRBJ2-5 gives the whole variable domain EADIYQTPRYLVIGTGKKITLECSQTMGHDKMYWYQQDPGMELHLIHYSYGVNSTEKGDLSSESTVSRIRTEHFPLTLESARPSHTSQYLCASSGVSVETQYFGPGTRLLVL.